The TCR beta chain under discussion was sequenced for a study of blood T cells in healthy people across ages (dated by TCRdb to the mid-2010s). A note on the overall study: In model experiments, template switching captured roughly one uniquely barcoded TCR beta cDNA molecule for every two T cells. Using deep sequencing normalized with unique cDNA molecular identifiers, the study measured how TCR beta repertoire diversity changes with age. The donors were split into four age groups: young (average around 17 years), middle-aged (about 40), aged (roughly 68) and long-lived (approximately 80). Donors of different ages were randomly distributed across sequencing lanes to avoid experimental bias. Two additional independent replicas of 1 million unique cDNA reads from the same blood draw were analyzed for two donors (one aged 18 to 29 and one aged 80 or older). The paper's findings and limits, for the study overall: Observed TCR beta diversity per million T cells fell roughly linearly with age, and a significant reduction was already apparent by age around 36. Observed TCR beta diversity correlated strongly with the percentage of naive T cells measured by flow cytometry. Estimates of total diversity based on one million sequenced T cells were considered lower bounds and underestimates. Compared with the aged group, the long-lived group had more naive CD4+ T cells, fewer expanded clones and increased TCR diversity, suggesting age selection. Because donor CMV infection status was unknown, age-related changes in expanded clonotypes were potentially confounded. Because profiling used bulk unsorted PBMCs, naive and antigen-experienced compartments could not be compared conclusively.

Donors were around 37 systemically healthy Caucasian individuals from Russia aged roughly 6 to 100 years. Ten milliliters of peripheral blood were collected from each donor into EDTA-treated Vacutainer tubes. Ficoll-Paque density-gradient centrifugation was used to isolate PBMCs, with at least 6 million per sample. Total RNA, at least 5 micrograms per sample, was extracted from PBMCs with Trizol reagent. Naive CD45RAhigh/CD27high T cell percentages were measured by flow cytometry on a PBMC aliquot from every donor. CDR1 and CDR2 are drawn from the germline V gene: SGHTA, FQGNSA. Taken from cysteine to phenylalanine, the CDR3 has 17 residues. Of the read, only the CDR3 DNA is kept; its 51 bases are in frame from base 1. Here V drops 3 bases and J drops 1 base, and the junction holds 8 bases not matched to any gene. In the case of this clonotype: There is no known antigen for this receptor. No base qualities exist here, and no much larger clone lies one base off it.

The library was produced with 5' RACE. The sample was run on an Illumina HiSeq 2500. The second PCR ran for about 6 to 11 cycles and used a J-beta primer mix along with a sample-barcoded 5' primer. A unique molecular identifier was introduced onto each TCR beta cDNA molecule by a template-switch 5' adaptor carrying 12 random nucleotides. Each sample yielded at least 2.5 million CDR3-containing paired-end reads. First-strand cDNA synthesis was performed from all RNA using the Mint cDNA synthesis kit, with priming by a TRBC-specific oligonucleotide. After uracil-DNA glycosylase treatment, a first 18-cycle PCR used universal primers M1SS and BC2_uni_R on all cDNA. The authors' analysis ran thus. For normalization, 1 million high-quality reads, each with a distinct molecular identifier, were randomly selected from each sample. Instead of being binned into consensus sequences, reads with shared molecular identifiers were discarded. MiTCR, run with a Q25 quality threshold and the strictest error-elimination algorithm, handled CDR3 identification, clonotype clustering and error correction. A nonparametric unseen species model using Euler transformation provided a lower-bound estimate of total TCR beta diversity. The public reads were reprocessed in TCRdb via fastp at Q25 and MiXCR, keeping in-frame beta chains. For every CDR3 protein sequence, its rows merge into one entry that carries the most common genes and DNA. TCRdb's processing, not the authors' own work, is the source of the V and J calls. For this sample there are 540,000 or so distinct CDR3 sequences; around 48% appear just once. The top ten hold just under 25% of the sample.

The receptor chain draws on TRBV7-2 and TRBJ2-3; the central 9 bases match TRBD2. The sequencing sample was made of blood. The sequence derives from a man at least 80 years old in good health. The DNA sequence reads TGTGCCAGCAGCTTCCGGGGAATAGCGGGAGGCACAGATACGCAGTATTTT. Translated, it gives CASSFRGIAGGTDTQYF.